The 20 T cell receptor beta chains below come from one sample, sequenced in a study of blood T cells in healthy people across ages. A sample-barcoded 5' primer and a J-beta primer mix were used in a second PCR of about 7 to 12 cycles. MiXCR, run by TCRdb on the 5' RACE reads, gives a single entry per CDR3 protein. The sample has 600,000 or so distinct CDR3 sequences; roughly 31% are singletons. The sequenced sample consisted of blood. These receptors came from a woman at least 80 years old in good health.

The chain combines TRBV2 with TRBJ1-5, with D unclear. Germline V CDR1 and CDR2: SNHLY, FYNNEI. Between the trimmed V and J ends, which lost 6 bases and 0 bases, there was a span of 9 bases. The CDR3 sequence is 14 residues long. CDR3 nucleotide sequence: TGTGCCAGCAGGTTTGTAGTTAGCAATCAGCCCCAGCATTTT. Encoded protein: CASRFVVSNQPQHF.

This sequence joins TRBV30 and TRBJ2-1; D might be TRBD2 (6 bases). The germline V gene encodes CDR1 GTSNPN and CDR2 SVGIG (reference sequence). This CDR3 has 15 residues. V shed 0 bases and J shed 6 bases, with 15 bases lying between them. CDR3 DNA sequence: TGTGCCTGGAGTGTGAGTGGGACTTCAAGCAATGAGCAGTTCTTC. It translates to CAWSVSGTSSNEQFF.

Concerning this clonotype: At one end, the junction sequence differs from germline, possibly due to a read error. CDR3 nucleotides: TGTACCAGCAGTCGGACTGGGCTCTCCTACGAGCAGTACTTC. Translation gives CTSSRTGLSYEQYF. The chain links TRBV5-6 to TRBJ2-7; TRBD2 is a possible D gene (5 bases). Per the germline V gene, CDR1 is SGHDT and CDR2 is YYEEEE. The CDR3 is 14 residues long.

The chain combines TRBV28 with TRBJ1-5; D is perhaps TRBD1 (5 bases). The V gene's germline CDR1 is MDHEN and CDR2 SYDVKM. This CDR3 is 13 amino acids long. The V and J ends lost 7 bases and 3 bases respectively, with 10 bases between them. The CDR3 protein is CASIGGLNQPQHF. The DNA of the CDR3 is TGTGCCAGCATTGGGGGTCTCAATCAGCCCCAGCATTTT.

Concerning this clonotype: A much larger clone is a single base away; this may be a read error. V and J are TRBV15 and TRBJ1-2; the match to TRBD1 covers 8 bases. This CDR3 has 14 amino acids. Germline CDR1 is LNHNV and CDR2 is YYDKDF (reference sequence). CDR3 DNA sequence: TGTGCCACCAGCAGAGAACAGGGGGACTATGGCGACACCTTC. It yields the protein CATSREQGDYGDTF.

In its sample, this clonotype was seen many times. The rearrangement links TRBV20-1 to TRBJ2-7; D gene ambiguous. Germline CDR1 is DFQATT and CDR2 is SNEGSKA (reference sequence). The CDR3 extends over 11 amino acids. Between the trimmed V and J ends, which lost 5 bases and 3 bases, there was a span of 8 bases. The CDR3 spells CSAQDNYEQYF. CDR3 bases: TGCAGTGCTCAGGATAACTACGAGCAGTACTTC.

Points on this clonotype: It may be a read error: a sequence one base away is much more abundant. The chain combines TRBV5-1 with TRBJ2-3; 9 positions match TRBD1. J was trimmed by 7 bases and V by 4 bases; bases with no gene match: 10. The V gene's germline CDR1 is SGHRS and CDR2 YFSETQ. CDR3 size: 15 residues. The CDR3 DNA is TGCGCCAGCAGCCCGGGGGACAGGGACTGGAATACGCAGTATTTT. Its protein is CASSPGDRDWNTQYF.

To note about this clonotype: Being one base from a much bigger clone, this may be a read error. The rearrangement joins TRBV11-2 to TRBJ1-5; D is undetermined. This CDR3 is 15 amino acids long. V was clipped by 3 bases and J by 3 bases, with 12 bases between them. Germline CDR1 reads SGHAT; CDR2 reads FQNNGV. The DNA of the CDR3 is TGTGCCAGCAGCTTGGGCCGGGGAACCAATCAGCCCCAGCATTTT. Translated: CASSLGRGTNQPQHF.

V gene TRBV5-1 combines with J gene TRBJ2-1, with D tentatively TRBD1 (6 bases). CDR1 SGHRS and CDR2 YFSETQ come from the germline V gene. Trimming removed 0 bases from V and 1 base from J, with 11 bases in between. This CDR3 has 16 amino acids. DNA of the CDR3: TGCGCCAGCAGCTTGGGGGGGACACATTCCTACAATGAGCAGTTCTTC. This codes for CASSLGGTHSYNEQFF.

Details on this clonotype: This clone may be a read error of a much larger clone one base away. The CDR3 DNA sequence: TGTGCCAGCAGCCCCTCGCTCGGGGGGCTAACAGATACGCAGTATTTT. Translated: CASSPSLGGLTDTQYF. This chain joins TRBV11-2 and TRBJ2-3; D perhaps matches TRBD2 (7 bases). V was trimmed by 5 bases and J by 3 bases, leaving 18 bases between them. Germline V gives CDR1 SGHAT, CDR2 FQNNGV. CDR3 length equals 16 residues.

This clonotype was seen just once. A much larger clone lies a single base off, so this may be a read error. This sequence joins TRBV27 and TRBJ2-7, with a possible D match to TRBD2 (7 bases). This CDR3 contains 13 residues. V was trimmed by 7 bases and J by 7 bases, leaving 17 bases between them. Germline values: CDR1 MNHEY, CDR2 SMNVEV (reference sequence). CDR3: CASKGGPADEQYF. The CDR3 DNA is TGTGCCAGCAAGGGGGGGCCAGCGGATGAGCAGTACTTC.

The chain carries TRBV5-1 and TRBJ2-1, with 10 bases aligning to TRBD1. CDR3 size: 15 residues. V was clipped by 3 bases and J by 3 bases; unmatched bases: 3. From germline, CDR1 is SGHRS and CDR2 YFSETQ. The CDR3 loop reads CASSSGTGDYNEQFF. Written as DNA, the CDR3 is TGCGCCAGCAGCTCGGGGACAGGGGACTACAATGAGCAGTTCTTC. The variable domain in full, completed from reference TRBV5-1 and TRBJ2-1, reads KAGVTQTPRYLIKTRGQQVTLSCSPISGHRSVSWYQQTPGQGLQFLFEYFSETQRNKGNFPGRFSGRQFSNSRSEMNVSTLELGDSALYLCASSSGTGDYNEQFFGPGTRLTVL.

Comments on this clonotype: It may be a read error: a sequence one base away is much more abundant. The V and J genes are TRBV28 and TRBJ2-5, with 9 nucleotides matching TRBD1. CDR1 and CDR2 from the germline V gene are MDHEN and SYDVKM. This CDR3 is 13 amino acids long. CDR3 protein: CALRDRDGEAQYF. Written as DNA, the CDR3 is TGTGCGCTCAGGGACAGGGATGGGGAGGCCCAGTACTTC.

A few counts support this clonotype. This sequence may be a read error, since a much larger clone differs from it by one base. The V and J genes are TRBV27 and TRBJ2-1; possibly TRBD1 for D (5 bases). V was cut by 3 bases and J by 7 bases, with 16 bases left in between. Germline V gene lookup returns CDR1 MNHEY and CDR2 SMNVEV (reference sequence). This CDR3 comprises 15 residues. CDR3 amino acids: CASSFQGPRWNEQFF. CDR3 coding DNA: TGTGCCAGCAGTTTCCAGGGCCCGCGTTGGAATGAGCAGTTCTTC.

This clonotype appeared a few times. A much bigger clone sits one base away, suggesting this may be a read error. This chain joins TRBV27 and TRBJ2-1; D call uncertain. The end of the DNA aligns better with TRBJ2-7, so the J call may be wrong. The germline V gene has CDR1 MNHEY and CDR2 SMNVEV (reference sequence). The CDR3 covers 15 residues. The CDR3 coding sequence is TGTGCCAGCAGTTGGATGGGCCCCTCCTACAATGAGCAGTACTTC. This encodes CASSWMGPSYNEQYF.

This clonotype was seen more than once but under ten times. V gene TRBV6-5 combines with J gene TRBJ2-3; 16 bases fit TRBD2. CDR3 length: 16 residues. CDR1 is MNHEY, CDR2 SVGAGI, per germline. Trimming cost V 6 bases and J 6 bases; bases outside gene matches: 6. DNA of the CDR3: TGTGCCAGCAGGGGACTAGCGGGGGGGCTCGGGGATACGCAGTATTTT. It translates to CASRGLAGGLGDTQYF.

The chain carries TRBV19 and TRBJ2-1; 9 bases match TRBD1. The CDR3 sequence is 15 residues long. Germline V gene sequence: CDR1 LNHDA, CDR2 SQIVND (reference sequence). V was clipped by 8 bases and J by 3 bases; unmatched bases: 8. The CDR3, as DNA: TGTGCCAGTGCCCCGGGACAGGGCTACTACAATGAGCAGTTCTTC. Amino acids: CASAPGQGYYNEQFF.

For this clonotype: This could be a read error, since a much larger clone is one nucleotide away. This chain's CDR3 is CASGQESGGYGYTF. Here the CDR3 DNA reads TGTGCCAGCGGCCAAGAGAGCGGCGGATATGGCTACACCTTC. The chain uses TRBV14 and TRBJ1-2; D is ambiguous. CDR3 length equals 14 residues. Per the germline V gene, CDR1 is SGHDN and CDR2 is FVKESK.

The J gene is TRBJ2-4, the V gene TRBV20-1; D unresolved. The J call is in doubt because the DNA end fits TRBJ2-7 better. The CDR3 has 12 residues. CDR1 and CDR2 from the germline V gene are DFQATT and SNEGSKA (reference sequence). The CDR3 protein is CSARERSYEQYF. The CDR3 DNA sequence: TGCAGTGCTAGAGAGCGCAGCTACGAGCAGTACTTC.

This clonotype was detected once. The J gene is TRBJ2-7, the V gene TRBV7-2, with D perhaps assigned TRBD1 or TRBD2 (5 bases each). The J call may be incorrect, as the DNA end agrees better with TRBJ2-5. The CDR3 has 17 amino acids. CDR1 is SGHTA, CDR2 FQGNSA, per germline. The DNA of the CDR3 is TGTGCCAGCAGCTTAGTCTCGGGCGTGGGGGTTGAAGAGACCCAGTACTTC. Translating gives CASSLVSGVGVEETQYF.